Here is one T cell receptor beta chain with its context. Its specificity is unknown. The data originate from a study of T cells after yellow fever vaccination. Overall study findings and caveats: Post-booster reappearance was seen for most primary-vaccination clones (around 97% CD4, 75% to 90% CD8). Only a small proportion of the clonotypes turned up in both the CD4 and the CD8 compartments, likely arising from convergent recombination. Though it reached lower strength, the secondary response hit its peak faster, day 5 versus 15.

In germline, CDR1 is LGHNA, CDR2 YSLEER. The CDR3 loop spans 15 amino acids. Trimming pared 1 base from V and 0 bases from J, leaving 9 bases between. The study made its TCR cDNA through 5'RACE template switching. That step introduced a universal primer site along with UMIs. TCRdb analysed the 5' RACE reads with MiXCR anew, one entry per CDR3 protein. This sample has approximately 180,000 distinct CDR3 sequences, with 5.5% to 7.5% found just once. This clonotype was sampled from a man aged 18 to 29 who received the YFV17D yellow fever vaccine. The chain has TRBV4-3 and TRBJ1-1; the D gene is possibly TRBD1 (6 bases). The sample here was CD4+ T cells sorted from PBMCs, taken on the day of the first yellow fever vaccination. The CDR3 here is CASSQGGRLNTEAFF. The CDR3 bases are TGCGCCAGCAGCCAAGGGGGGCGGTTGAACACTGAAGCTTTCTTT.